This record looks at one T cell receptor (beta chain) sequence and its context. What it binds is not known. This specimen belongs to a study of cytomegalovirus exposure and HLA in healthy donors. At the level of the study: In terms of ancestry, the Caucasian-associated cluster contained roughly 80% of the approximately 380 genotyped donors. Study-level points and caveats: Later analysis indicated greater clonal expansion among HLA-associated TCR beta chains than among equally common other chains. Presence/absence analyses rested on an assumption that sequencing depth was roughly uniform across donors. Most TCR sequences proved rare, with some public TCRs found in many donors.

Primers: 60 Vbeta forward and 13 Jbeta reverse. Data came from immunoSEQ multiplex PCR; TCRdb stores just in-frame clones and leaves some out. The data contain 110,000 to 150,000 clones, nearly 10% of them seen just once; the ten biggest clones take up 1.8%. The source material was PBMCs. The TCR was taken from a man aged 45-65 years in good health and CMV-seronegative.

CDR3 sequence reads: CASSTGSSGNTIYF. CDR3 DNA sequence: TGTGCCAGCAGTACAGGGAGCTCTGGAAACACCATATATTTT. The rearrangement links TRBV2 to TRBJ1-3, with D tentatively TRBD1 (6 bases). This CDR3 is 14 amino acids long. The germline CDR1 and CDR2 sequences are SNHLY and FYNNEI. The V and J ends lost 5 bases and 0 bases respectively, with 8 bases between them.